The 15 T cell receptor beta chains in this list originate from one sample, sequenced in a study of blood T cell repertoires in COVID-19. Clones were sequenced by immunoSEQ multiplex PCR, and TCRdb holds only the in-frame ones, with some missing. The sample includes about 270,000 clones, approximately 81% of them seen just once. Material for sequencing was peripheral blood. These receptors were taken from a woman younger than 30 with acute or convalescent COVID-19.

The genes are TRBV6-1 and TRBJ1-1; D is ambiguous. This CDR3 is 14 amino acids long. Germline CDR1 MNHNS, CDR2 SASEGT. Trimming took 1 base from V and 2 from J, leaving 8 bases between them. Written as DNA, the CDR3 is TGTGCCAGCAGTGAAGTCCGGGGAAACACTGAAGCTTTCTTT. Its protein is CASSEVRGNTEAFF.

The chain combines TRBV3-1 (or the pseudogene TRBV3-2) with TRBJ1-3, with a tentative D call TRBD1 (6 bases). The CDR3 is made up of 17 amino acids. Germline values: CDR1 LGHDT, CDR2 YNNKEL (reference sequence). V lost 1 base and J 2 bases, leaving 15 bases between the germline ends. CDR3 in amino acids: CASSQGWRGGTGNTIYF. In DNA, the CDR3 is TGTGCCAGCAGCCAAGGGTGGAGGGGGGGGACTGGAAACACCATATATTTT.

The genes are TRBV6-2 or TRBV6-3 and TRBJ1-3; 9 bases map to TRBD1. V shed 2 bases, J shed 4 bases, and the junction held 0 bases outside the gene matches. The CDR3 covers 14 residues. In germline, CDR1 is MNHEY, CDR2 SVGEGT. The CDR3 sequence is CASSYGTGGNTIYF. CDR3 in DNA: TGTGCCAGCAGTTACGGGACAGGGGGAAACACCATATATTTT.

The CDR3 reads CASSEDRGSNQPQHF. In DNA, the CDR3 is TGTGCCAGCAGTGAGGACAGGGGAAGCAATCAGCCCCAGCATTTT. The genes are TRBV6-1 and TRBJ1-5, with TRBD1 matching 9 bases. Germline CDR1 and CDR2: MNHNS and SASEGT. The ends lost 3 bases at V and 1 base at J; junction bases unmatched: 1. This CDR3 region has 15 residues.

J is TRBJ2-7 and V is TRBV4-3; possible D gene TRBD1, 6 bases. This CDR3 has 14 amino acids. V lost 4 bases and J lost 6, with 16 bases in between. Germline CDR1 is LGHNA and CDR2 is YSLEER. The CDR3 is CASSPSRGFGEQYF. The CDR3 DNA sequence: TGCGCCAGCAGCCCCAGCAGGGGATTCGGCGAGCAGTACTTC.

This clone was seen more than once but under ten times. The chain recombines TRBV14 with TRBJ2-1; 10 bases agree with TRBD2. The J segment lost 4 bases and the V segment lost 1 base, leaving 4 bases of the junction unmatched. The CDR3 runs 16 residues. In germline, CDR1 is SGHDN, CDR2 FVKESK. This CDR3 reads CASSQAGLAVYNEQFF. CDR3 bases: TGTGCCAGCAGCCAAGCCGGACTAGCGGTTTACAATGAGCAGTTCTTC.

The chain links TRBV6-6 to TRBJ2-3; 11 nucleotides agree with TRBD1. The germline V gene encodes CDR1 MNHNY and CDR2 SVGAGI (reference sequence). CDR3 length equals 15 residues. V lost 4 bases to trimming and J lost 5 bases; unmatched junction nucleotides: 5. CDR3 amino acids: CASSSRDRGIDTQYF. The CDR3 coding sequence is TGTGCCAGCAGTTCGCGGGACAGGGGGATAGATACGCAGTATTTT.

This chain connects TRBV7-3 to TRBJ2-3, with 9 bases identical to TRBD2. The germline V gene encodes CDR1 SGHTA and CDR2 FQGTGA. Unmatched junction bases numbered 14, after V lost 1 base and J lost 0 bases. The CDR3 is 20 amino acids. The DNA for the CDR3 is TGTGCCAGCAGCTTAATAGCGGGAGACACTCAAAAACATAGCACAGATACGCAGTATTTT. This codes for CASSLIAGDTQKHSTDTQYF. Full variable domain (rest looked up from reference TRBV7-3 and TRBJ2-3): GAGVSQTPSNKVTEKGKYVELRCDPISGHTALYWYRQSLGQGPEFLIYFQGTGAADDSGLPNDRFFAVRPEGSVSTLKIQRTERGDSAVYLCASSLIAGDTQKHSTDTQYFGPGTRLTVL.

The V and J genes are TRBV29-1 and TRBJ2-7; 13 bases line up with TRBD2. J lost 2 bases, V lost 7 bases, and 11 bases had no gene match. Germline V gives CDR1 SQVTM, CDR2 ANQGSEA. The CDR3 consists of 16 residues. CDR3 amino acids: CSAGLAGDGNPYEQYF. The CDR3 coding sequence is TGCAGCGCCGGACTAGCGGGGGATGGGAACCCCTACGAGCAGTACTTC.

The J gene is TRBJ2-2, the V gene TRBV5-1; TRBD2 matches at 14 bases. J lost 3 bases, V lost 0 bases, and 1 base had no gene match. In germline, CDR1 is SGHRS, CDR2 YFSETQ. The CDR3 runs 17 residues. The DNA of the CDR3 is TGCGCCAGCAGCTTGGGACTAGCGGGAGGGCACACCGGGGAGCTGTTTTTT. It translates to CASSLGLAGGHTGELFF.

The J gene is TRBJ1-2, the V gene TRBV29-1; possibly TRBD1 for D (5 bases). V lost 3 bases and J 8 bases, leaving 13 bases between the germline ends. This CDR3 spans 12 amino acids. Germline values: CDR1 SQVTM, CDR2 ANQGSEA. The CDR3: CSVEGGGGGYTF. The CDR3 region has the DNA TGCAGCGTTGAGGGCGGGGGTGGCGGCTACACCTTC.

DNA for the CDR3: TGTGCCAGCAGCAAAGAAGAGACAGAGAATTCACCCCTCCACTTT. This codes for CASSKEETENSPLHF. The chain recombines TRBV21-1 with TRBJ1-6; the table's D call, TRBD1, was not checked against the DNA. TRBV21-1 is a listed pseudogene. The CDR3 loop spans 15 amino acids.

The V and J genes are TRBV5-1 and TRBJ2-3, with unresolved D. V was trimmed by 4 bases and J by 0 bases, leaving 6 bases between them. The germline gives CDR1 SGHRS, CDR2 YFSETQ. The CDR3 spans 13 residues. The CDR3 sequence is CASSLTSTDTQYF. The CDR3 nucleotides are TGCGCCAGCAGCCTAACCAGCACAGATACGCAGTATTTT.

This chain uses TRBV27 with TRBJ1-2; 10 bases agree with TRBD1. This CDR3 has 16 residues. Trimming cost V 4 bases and J 5 bases; bases outside gene matches: 10. Germline V CDR1 and CDR2: MNHEY, SMNVEV (reference sequence). The CDR3 here is CASSSTVGQGNYGYTF. The CDR3 nucleotides are TGTGCCAGCAGTTCAACCGTGGGACAGGGGAATTATGGCTACACCTTC.

CDR3: CASSQDSGGETQYF. In DNA, the CDR3 is TGTGCCAGCAGCCAAGATAGCGGGGGGGAGACCCAGTACTTC. The gene calls are TRBV4-2 and TRBJ2-5; 10 bases match TRBD2. V gave up 0 bases and J gave up 5 bases; unmatched junction bases: 0. The CDR3 length is 14 residues. Germline values: CDR1 LGHNA, CDR2 YNFKEQ.